These 21 T cell receptor beta chains share one sample of origin, sequenced in a study of blood T cell repertoires in COVID-19. Clones were sequenced by immunoSEQ multiplex PCR, and TCRdb holds only the in-frame ones, with some missing. The data hold about 260,000 clones, with about nine tenths observed a single time. The specimen sequenced was peripheral blood. These receptors were collected from a woman aged 40-49 years with acute or convalescent COVID-19.

This clone was seen once. The chain is built from TRBV11-3 and TRBJ2-7, with 9 bases fitting TRBD1. The CDR3 consists of 18 residues. The V and J ends lost 1 base and 2 bases, in that order; junction bases with no gene match: 12. Per the germline V gene, CDR1 is SGHNT and CDR2 is YENEEA. CDR3 protein: CASSLGLPGQGRTYEQYV. The CDR3 DNA reads TGTGCCAGCAGCTTAGGTCTCCCCGGACAGGGGAGGACCTACGAGCAGTACGTC.

The genes are TRBV29-1 and TRBJ1-2, with TRBD1 identical over 8 bases. Germline V CDR1 and CDR2: SQVTM, ANQGSEA. The V segment lost 4 bases and the J segment 0 bases; nucleotides outside the gene matches: 7. The CDR3 spans 15 residues. The CDR3 nucleotides are TGCAGCGTTGTACCAGGGGGCTATTCTAACTATGGCTACACCTTC. It is translated as CSVVPGGYSNYGYTF.

The rearrangement uses TRBV2 and TRBJ1-5; 7 bases align to TRBD1. Trimming cost V 1 base and J 9 bases; bases outside gene matches: 6. Germline V CDR1 and CDR2: SNHLY, FYNNEI. The CDR3 is made up of 14 amino acids. This CDR3 is CASSEGSGGRPQHF. CDR3 coding DNA: TGTGCCAGCAGTGAAGGCTCAGGGGGACGGCCCCAGCATTTT. The whole variable domain, filled in from reference TRBV2 and TRBJ1-5, reads EPEVTQTPSHQVTQMGQEVILRCVPISNHLYFYWYRQILGQKVEFLVSFYNNEISEKSEIFDDQFSVERPDGSNFTLKIRSTKLEDSAMYFCASSEGSGGRPQHFGDGTRLSIL.

The J gene is TRBJ1-1, the V gene TRBV18, with D uncertain. The germline CDR1 and CDR2 sequences are KGHSH and LQKENI. This CDR3 is built from 13 residues. Trimming removed 3 bases at V and 8 bases at J, with 13 bases between. CDR3 sequence (DNA): TGTGCCAGCTCACCCTTAGGGAGAGGCGAAGCTTTCTTT. Residues: CASSPLGRGEAFF. Filled out from reference TRBV18 and TRBJ1-1, the complete variable domain reads NAGVMQNPRHLVRRRGQEARLRCSPMKGHSHVYWYRQLPEEGLKFMVYLQKENIIDESGMPKERFSAEFPKEGPSILRIQQVVRGDSAAYFCASSPLGRGEAFFGQGTRLTVV.

The chain recombines TRBV7-8 with TRBJ2-5; D unclear. V was cut by 5 bases and J by 1 base, with 17 bases left in between. Germline V gene sequence: CDR1 SGHVS, CDR2 FQNEAQ. This CDR3 is 16 amino acids long. CDR3 amino acids: CASSSRGGIFQETQYF. The CDR3 region has the DNA TGTGCCAGCAGCAGCCGAGGTGGAATTTTCCAAGAGACCCAGTACTTC.

The rearrangement joins TRBV4-1 to TRBJ1-5, with unresolved D. This CDR3 has 13 amino acids. Germline lookup yields CDR1 MGHRA and CDR2 YSYEKL. V lost 4 bases and J 4 bases, leaving 8 bases between the germline ends. Written as DNA, the CDR3 is TGCGCCAGCAGCCTTCTATGGAATCAGCCCCAGCATTTT. Residues: CASSLLWNQPQHF.

The chain combines TRBV6-5 with TRBJ2-1; 11 positions match TRBD1. Germline V gene sequence: CDR1 MNHEY, CDR2 SVGAGI. The CDR3 length is 14 residues. The trim removed 6 bases at V and 7 bases at J, leaving 5 bases unmatched. As DNA, the CDR3 is TGTGCCAGCAGAGGGACAGGGGGAAGGAATGAGCAGTTCTTC. Its translation: CASRGTGGRNEQFF.

The gene calls are TRBV2 and TRBJ2-7; 7 bases map to TRBD1. The CDR3 is 13 amino acids. The J segment lost 0 bases and the V segment lost 5 bases, leaving 1 base of the junction unmatched. Germline V gives CDR1 SNHLY, CDR2 FYNNEI. The CDR3 DNA sequence: TGTGCCAGCAGTTGGGACAGCTCCTACGAGCAGTACGTC. As protein: CASSWDSSYEQYV.

The gene calls are TRBV6-5 and TRBJ1-6; D not resolved. Germline CDR1 reads MNHEY; CDR2 reads SVGAGI. This CDR3 region has 15 residues. V was pared by 7 bases and J by 0 bases, with 10 bases between. The CDR3: CASTRGSSYNSPLHF. CDR3 DNA sequence: TGTGCCAGCACCCGAGGGAGCTCCTATAATTCACCCCTCCACTTT.

The gene calls are TRBV7-3 and TRBJ2-3, with D possibly being TRBD2 (7 bases). Trimming took 4 bases from V and 5 from J, leaving 13 bases between them. The CDR3 consists of 14 residues. Germline V gene lookup returns CDR1 SGHTA and CDR2 FQGTGA. The CDR3 loop is CASSYGGRRDTQYF. CDR3 sequence (DNA): TGTGCCAGCAGCTACGGGGGGCGCAGAGATACGCAGTATTTT. Full variable domain (missing parts from reference TRBV7-3 and TRBJ2-3): GAGVSQTPSNKVTEKGKYVELRCDPISGHTALYWYRQSLGQGPEFLIYFQGTGAADDSGLPNDRFFAVRPEGSVSTLKIQRTERGDSAVYLCASSYGGRRDTQYFGPGTRLTVL.

This clone turned up a few times. The chain combines TRBV4-2 with TRBJ2-1, with 10 bases that match TRBD2. Germline loops: CDR1 LGHNA, CDR2 YNFKEQ. The CDR3 covers 16 residues. V was pared by 1 base and J by 10 bases, with 10 bases of the junction left unmatched. CDR3 protein: CASSQGASGGREEQFF. CDR3 in DNA: TGTGCCAGCAGCCAAGGGGCTAGCGGGGGACGTGAGGAGCAGTTCTTC.

CDR3 in amino acids: CASSLLGVGTEAFF. In DNA form, the CDR3 reads TGTGCCAGCAGCTTATTAGGGGTGGGCACTGAAGCTTTCTTT. The chain links TRBV7-2 to TRBJ1-1, with TRBD1 as a possible D gene (5 bases). Germline CDR1 is SGHTA and CDR2 is FQGNSA. The CDR3 consists of 14 residues. Trimming took off 2 bases at V and 4 bases at J, with 11 bases between the two ends. Based on the CDR3 plus reference TRBV7-2 and TRBJ1-1, the full variable domain is GAGVSQSPSNKVTEKGKDVELRCDPISGHTALYWYRQSLGQGLEFLIYFQGNSAPDKSGLPSDRFSAERTGGSVSTLTIQRTQQEDSAVYLCASSLLGVGTEAFFGQGTRLTVV.

The V call is TRBV7-2, the J call TRBJ1-5; 8 bases map to TRBD1. The CDR3 runs to 14 residues. The J segment lost 6 bases and the V segment lost 4 bases, leaving 5 bases of the junction unmatched. Germline V gene sequence: CDR1 SGHTA, CDR2 FQGNSA. CDR3 sequence: CASSYGQGAQPQHF. The CDR3 DNA reads TGTGCCAGCAGCTACGGACAGGGCGCTCAGCCCCAGCATTTT.

This clone has more than one count but fewer than ten. V and J are TRBV19 and TRBJ1-4; D is perhaps TRBD1 (5 bases). V was trimmed by 6 bases and J by 8 bases, leaving 16 bases between them. CDR1 LNHDA and CDR2 SQIVND come from the germline V gene (reference sequence). The CDR3 sequence is 14 residues long. The DNA of the CDR3 is TGTGCCAGTAGACTCCAGGGTATTCGGGAAAAACTGTTTTTT. Encoded protein: CASRLQGIREKLFF.

This clone has just one count. The J gene is TRBJ1-4, the V gene TRBV5-6; 10 nucleotides line up with TRBD1. Losses at the gene ends were 3 bases for V and 7 bases for J; bases not matched to a gene: 12. Germline assignment: CDR1 SGHDT and CDR2 YYEEEE. CDR3 length equals 17 residues. CDR3 coding DNA: TGTGCCAGCAGCTCCGACCGGACAGGGGGTATTTTTGAAAAACTGTTTTTT. This sequence encodes CASSSDRTGGIFEKLFF.

The chain carries TRBV4-2 and TRBJ2-3, with 12 bases matching TRBD2. The CDR3 covers 17 residues. Germline lookup yields CDR1 LGHNA and CDR2 YNFKEQ. The V segment lost 4 bases and the J segment 2 bases; nucleotides outside the gene matches: 7. The CDR3 DNA follows: TGTGCCAGCAGCCCCAGACTAGCGGGGGCCCTCACAGATACGCAGTATTTT. Amino acids: CASSPRLAGALTDTQYF.

This chain joins TRBV6-6 and TRBJ1-1; TRBD1 agrees at 7 bases. Per the germline V gene, CDR1 is MNHNY and CDR2 is SVGAGI (reference sequence). The V gene end was trimmed by 2 bases and the J gene end by 5 bases; junction bases not matched to a gene: 5. This CDR3 comprises 14 residues. In DNA, the CDR3 is TGTGCCAGCAGTTACGGGGGACAGACTACTGAAGCTTTCTTT. This translates into CASSYGGQTTEAFF.

The CDR3 protein is CASSSDRVKGDTQYF. Here the CDR3 DNA reads TGTGCCAGCAGTTCCGACAGGGTCAAAGGAGATACGCAGTATTTT. The genes are TRBV6-6 and TRBJ2-3; 7 nucleotides line up with TRBD1. Germline CDR1 and CDR2: MNHNY and SVGAGI (reference sequence). V trimming: 4 bases; J trimming: 5 bases; junction bases outside the gene matches: 9. This CDR3 comprises 15 residues.

The rearrangement links TRBV27 to TRBJ1-4, with D possibly TRBD1 on 6 matching bases. The germline V gene encodes CDR1 MNHEY and CDR2 SMNVEV (reference sequence). The CDR3 totals 13 residues. Trimming cost V 4 bases and J 10 bases, with 13 bases left between them. CDR3 coding DNA: TGTGCCAGCAGTTCATCACAGGGAAGAAAACTGTTTTTT. Translating it yields CASSSSQGRKLFF. Full variable domain (outside the CDR3, taken from reference TRBV27 and TRBJ1-4): EAQVTQNPRYLITVTGKKLTVTCSQNMNHEYMSWYRQDPGLGLRQIYYSMNVEVTDKGDVPEGYKVSRKEKRNFPLILESPSPNQTSLYFCASSSSQGRKLFFGSGTQLSVL.

The chain recombines TRBV16 with TRBJ2-1; 8 bases fit TRBD2. The germline gives CDR1 KGHSY, CDR2 FQNENV. The CDR3 is 17 amino acids. Trimming cost V 4 bases and J 5 bases; bases outside gene matches: 13. CDR3 amino acids: CASSPNEAGGRDNEQFF. The CDR3 coding sequence is TGTGCCAGCAGCCCGAACGAGGCGGGGGGTAGGGACAATGAGCAGTTCTTC.

J is TRBJ1-1 and V is TRBV19; D might be TRBD1 (5 bases). V lost 6 bases and J lost 3, with 11 bases in between. Germline loops: CDR1 LNHDA, CDR2 SQIVND (reference sequence). The CDR3 length is 13 residues. The CDR3 DNA follows: TGTGCCAGTAGCCCTTGGGGGGACACTGAAGCTTTCTTT. This translates into CASSPWGDTEAFF.